Listed below are T cell receptor beta chains from one sample, sequenced in a study of shared clonotypes between healthy human individuals. Some clones are missing from TCRdb's copy, which holds only in-frame ones; the method was immunoSEQ multiplex PCR. The sample includes about a million clones, approximately 80% seen only once; the top ten take about 1.5%. Sequencing input: memory CD4+ T cells sorted from blood. The receptors shown here come from a man younger than 35 in good health. Both conserved end residues are part of each CDR3. The D gene is left open where the match is weak. Not all rows give a size; the values are once, few, many and, for expanded clones, a class.

J gene: TRBJ1-5; clone size: NA; D gene: TRBD1; V gene: TRBV6-5; CDR3 protein: CASSYSQGYQPQHF; CDR3 DNA: TGTGCCAGCAGTTACTCACAGGGGTATCAGCCCCAGCATTTT
J gene: TRBJ1-2; clone size: few; D gene: NA; V gene: TRBV19; CDR3 protein: CASSSTSSRTAINYGYTF; CDR3 DNA: TGTGCCAGTAGTAGTACTTCCTCGAGGACAGCGATTAACTATGGCTACACCTTC
J gene: TRBJ2-1; clone size: few; D gene: TRBD1; V gene: TRBV29-1; CDR3 protein: CSVTPPGQGRPEQFF; CDR3 DNA: TGCAGCGTCACTCCTCCCGGACAGGGGAGGCCTGAGCAGTTCTTC
J gene: TRBJ2-5; clone size: NA; D gene: NA; V gene: TRBV4-1; CDR3 protein: CASSQEPSARETQYF; CDR3 DNA: TGCGCCAGCAGCCAAGAGCCTAGCGCTCGCGAGACCCAGTACTTC
J gene: TRBJ2-2; clone size: NA; D gene: TRBD2; V gene: TRBV9; CDR3 protein: CASSVATSGGPNTGELFF; CDR3 DNA: TGTGCCAGCAGCGTAGCGACTAGCGGGGGCCCGAACACCGGGGAGCTGTTTTTT
J gene: TRBJ2-1; clone size: NA; D gene: TRBD2; V gene: TRBV19; CDR3 protein: CASSPSGRARDEQFF; CDR3 DNA: TGTGCCAGTAGTCCTAGCGGGAGGGCCAGAGATGAGCAGTTCTTC
J gene: TRBJ2-7; clone size: NA; D gene: TRBD2; V gene: TRBV5-1; CDR3 protein: CASSPGTSGRRNEQYF; CDR3 DNA: TGCGCCAGCAGCCCGGGGACTAGCGGGAGGAGGAACGAGCAGTACTTC
J gene: TRBJ1-4; clone size: NA; D gene: NA; V gene: TRBV18; CDR3 protein: CASSRSGDEKLFF; CDR3 DNA: TGTGCCAGCTCACGGTCAGGAGATGAAAAACTGTTTTTT
J gene: TRBJ2-1; clone size: NA; D gene: TRBD2; V gene: TRBV5-1; CDR3 protein: CASTNRTSASEQFF; CDR3 DNA: TGCGCCAGCACCAACAGGACTAGCGCCAGTGAGCAGTTCTTC
J gene: TRBJ2-2; clone size: NA; D gene: NA; V gene: TRBV12-5; CDR3 protein: CASGLVLGGTGELFF; CDR3 DNA: TGTGCTAGTGGTTTGGTACTAGGGGGAACCGGGGAGCTGTTTTTT
J gene: TRBJ1-1; clone size: NA; D gene: TRBD1; V gene: TRBV6-5; CDR3 protein: CATKSPGGTEAFF; CDR3 DNA: TGTGCCACCAAGAGCCCAGGGGGCACTGAAGCTTTCTTT
J gene: TRBJ2-7; clone size: NA; D gene: NA; V gene: TRBV7-2; CDR3 protein: CASSFGPGAYEQYF; CDR3 DNA: TGTGCCAGCAGCTTCGGACCTGGGGCATACGAGCAGTACTTC
J gene: TRBJ1-1; clone size: few; D gene: TRBD1; V gene: TRBV19; CDR3 protein: CASRSGTGNTEAFF; CDR3 DNA: TGTGCCAGTAGATCCGGGACAGGGAACACTGAAGCTTTCTTT
J gene: TRBJ2-1; clone size: NA; D gene: NA; V gene: TRBV7-7; CDR3 protein: CASSSTRLGEQFF; CDR3 DNA: TGTGCTAGCAGCTCAACCCGACTCGGTGAGCAGTTCTTC
J gene: TRBJ2-5; clone size: NA; D gene: NA; V gene: TRBV7-2; CDR3 protein: CASSSVETQYF; CDR3 DNA: TGTGCCAGCAGCTCCGTAGAGACCCAGTACTTC
J gene: TRBJ2-5; clone size: NA; D gene: TRBD2; V gene: TRBV5-4; CDR3 protein: CASSSISGGTQETQYF; CDR3 DNA: TGTGCCAGCAGCTCGATTAGCGGGGGGACGCAAGAGACCCAGTACTTC
J gene: TRBJ1-5; clone size: few; D gene: NA; V gene: TRBV5-5; CDR3 protein: CASSGGPQDNQPQHF; CDR3 DNA: TGTGCCAGCAGCGGGGGACCCCAGGACAATCAGCCCCAGCATTTT
J gene: TRBJ2-4; clone size: NA; D gene: TRBD1; V gene: TRBV19; CDR3 protein: CASSDRTLAKNIQYF; CDR3 DNA: TGTGCCAGTTCGGACAGGACTCTAGCCAAAAACATTCAGTACTTC
J gene: TRBJ1-5; clone size: NA; D gene: NA; V gene: TRBV6-6; CDR3 protein: CASGRRENNQPQHF; CDR3 DNA: TGTGCCAGCGGACGGAGGGAGAACAATCAGCCCCAGCATTTT
J gene: TRBJ2-7; clone size: few; D gene: TRBD1; V gene: TRBV7-6; CDR3 protein: CASSQTGSGEQYF; CDR3 DNA: TGTGCCAGCAGCCAGACAGGGTCGGGCGAGCAGTACTTC
J gene: TRBJ2-3; clone size: NA; D gene: NA; V gene: TRBV7-9; CDR3 protein: CASSPITPDTQYF; CDR3 DNA: TGTGCCAGCAGCCCAATTACTCCAGATACGCAGTATTTT
J gene: TRBJ2-3; clone size: NA; D gene: NA; V gene: TRBV10-3; CDR3 protein: CATTPGQKADTQYF; CDR3 DNA: TGTGCCACCACACCGGGACAAAAGGCAGATACGCAGTATTTT
J gene: TRBJ1-6; clone size: NA; D gene: TRBD1; V gene: TRBV19; CDR3 protein: CASSPRQGNSPLHF; CDR3 DNA: TGTGCCAGTAGCCCCAGACAGGGAAATTCACCCCTCCACTTT
J gene: TRBJ2-2; clone size: NA; D gene: NA; V gene: TRBV6-6; CDR3 protein: CASSYRGAGELFF; CDR3 DNA: TGTGCCAGCAGTTACCGAGGGGCCGGGGAGCTGTTTTTT
J gene: TRBJ1-4; clone size: NA; D gene: NA; V gene: TRBV14; CDR3 protein: CASSATGPGGEKLFF; CDR3 DNA: TGTGCCAGCAGTGCAACCGGGCCCGGAGGTGAAAAACTGTTTTTT
J gene: TRBJ1-6; clone size: NA; D gene: NA; V gene: TRBV18; CDR3 protein: CASSLSSGDNNSPLHF; CDR3 DNA: TGTGCCAGCTCACTAAGCTCAGGGGATAATAATTCACCCCTCCACTTT
J gene: TRBJ1-2; clone size: few; D gene: TRBD1; V gene: TRBV30; CDR3 protein: CAWSLSRQGAYGYTF; CDR3 DNA: TGTGCCTGGAGTTTGAGTCGGCAGGGGGCCTATGGCTACACCTTC
J gene: TRBJ1-2; clone size: NA; D gene: NA; V gene: TRBV30; CDR3 protein: CAWNRVLNYGYTF; CDR3 DNA: TGTGCCTGGAACCGGGTCCTAAACTATGGCTACACCTTC
J gene: TRBJ1-1; clone size: NA; D gene: TRBD1; V gene: TRBV6-6; CDR3 protein: CASSDRGGNTEAFF; CDR3 DNA: TGTGCCAGCAGTGACAGGGGAGGGAACACTGAAGCTTTCTTT
J gene: TRBJ2-5; clone size: few; D gene: TRBD2; V gene: TRBV5-1; CDR3 protein: CASSWSGTIGAETQYF; CDR3 DNA: TGCGCCAGCAGCTGGTCCGGGACTATAGGCGCCGAGACCCAGTACTTC
J gene: TRBJ1-3; clone size: NA; D gene: NA; V gene: TRBV15; CDR3 protein: CATSRAGDRSGNTIYF; CDR3 DNA: TGTGCCACCAGCAGAGCTGGAGACAGGTCTGGAAACACCATATATTTT
J gene: TRBJ2-7; clone size: NA; D gene: NA; V gene: TRBV6-5; CDR3 protein: CASGMTNSYEQYF; CDR3 DNA: TGTGCCAGCGGAATGACTAACTCCTACGAGCAGTACTTC